The T cell receptor (beta chain) under discussion was sequenced for a study of blood T cell repertoires in COVID-19. Turning to the study itself: PBMCs, B-cell-depleted T cells, or T cells were the source of the cDNA or gDNA that made up the material.

In the case of this clone: In the same sample, other DNA sequences code for this CDR3.

Original processing methods: Reference gene primer amplification gave nucleated cell count estimates. Repertoires were generated with immunoSEQ multiplex PCR, while TCRdb's copy carries only in-frame clones and drops some. D and trimming come from the DNA, and the V and J calls and clone size come from that table. The sample records over 85,000 clones, about nine tenths being singletons. During active infection, Seattle patients enrolled and were then monitored through disease. Sequenced: peripheral blood. This clonotype originated in a woman between 50 and 59 years old with COVID-19, enrolled during active disease.

Here the CDR3 DNA reads TGTGCCAGCAGTTACTCTCGGCAGGGCTACGAGCAGTACTTC. Translating gives CASSYSRQGYEQYF. The rearrangement joins TRBV6-5 to TRBJ2-7; D is perhaps TRBD1 (5 bases). This CDR3 has 14 amino acids. The V and J ends lost 0 bases and 3 bases respectively, with 9 bases between them. The V gene's germline CDR1 is MNHEY and CDR2 SVGAGI.